These T cell receptor beta chains were read from a single sample in a study of cytomegalovirus exposure and HLA in healthy donors. The data were produced by immunoSEQ multiplex PCR, yet TCRdb's version contains in-frame clones alone and is incomplete. Here the sample spans more than 85,000 clones, roughly 90% being singletons. What was sequenced was PBMCs. These receptors all stem from a woman aged 25-40 years in good health and CMV-seropositive. CDR3s include the opening cysteine and the closing phenylalanine or tryptophan. Fields, in order: D gene, clone size, J gene, V gene, CDR3 protein, CDR3 DNA. The D gene is left open where the match is weak. Clone size, where shown, is once, few, many, or a class for clones that have expanded.

D gene: TRBD2; clone size: NA; J gene: TRBJ2-3; V gene: TRBV11-2; CDR3 protein: CASSPTAGVGDTQYF; CDR3 DNA: TGTGCCAGCAGCCCAACAGCGGGAGTTGGGGATACGCAGTATTTT
D gene: TRBD2; clone size: NA; J gene: TRBJ2-3; V gene: TRBV5-4; CDR3 protein: CASSLVGLAGGTDTQYF; CDR3 DNA: TGTGCCAGCAGCTTGGTGGGACTAGCGGGGGGCACAGATACGCAGTATTTT
D gene: NA; clone size: NA; J gene: TRBJ2-7; V gene: TRBV19; CDR3 protein: CASSIDPGTYEQYF; CDR3 DNA: TGTGCCAGTAGTATAGATCCCGGGACCTACGAGCAGTACTTC
D gene: NA; clone size: NA; J gene: TRBJ1-2; V gene: TRBV10-3; CDR3 protein: CAISEGRGTYGYTF; CDR3 DNA: TGTGCCATCAGTGAGGGCAGGGGAACCTATGGCTACACCTTC
D gene: TRBD1; clone size: NA; J gene: TRBJ2-1; V gene: TRBV5-1; CDR3 protein: CASSPGTGVINEQFF; CDR3 DNA: TGCGCCAGCAGCCCCGGGACAGGGGTTATCAATGAGCAGTTCTTC
D gene: NA; clone size: NA; J gene: TRBJ2-6; V gene: TRBV4-2; CDR3 protein: CASSQGTILGSGANVLTF; CDR3 DNA: TGTGCCAGCAGCCAAGGGACAATATTAGGCTCTGGGGCCAACGTCCTGACTTTC
D gene: TRBD1; clone size: NA; J gene: TRBJ1-2; V gene: TRBV4-3; CDR3 protein: CASSQGTGVGGYTF; CDR3 DNA: TGCGCCAGCAGCCAGGGGACAGGGGTGGGTGGCTACACCTTC
D gene: TRBD1; clone size: NA; J gene: TRBJ2-6; V gene: TRBV7-9; CDR3 protein: CASSNDRAGANVLTF; CDR3 DNA: TGTGCCAGCAGCAACGACAGGGCCGGGGCCAACGTCCTGACTTTC
D gene: NA; clone size: NA; J gene: TRBJ2-2; V gene: TRBV11-2; CDR3 protein: CASSVGTSANTGELFF; CDR3 DNA: TGTGCCAGCAGCGTAGGGACATCGGCGAACACCGGGGAGCTGTTTTTT
D gene: NA; clone size: NA; J gene: TRBJ2-1; V gene: TRBV6-6; CDR3 protein: CASRRGTEIYNEQFF; CDR3 DNA: TGTGCCAGCCGACGTGGCACAGAGATATACAATGAGCAGTTCTTC
D gene: NA; clone size: NA; J gene: TRBJ2-2; V gene: TRBV2; CDR3 protein: CASMPGILGTGELFF; CDR3 DNA: TGTGCCAGCATGCCAGGGATCTTGGGCACCGGGGAGCTGTTTTTT
D gene: TRBD2; clone size: NA; J gene: TRBJ2-5; V gene: TRBV4-3; CDR3 protein: CASSQSPLAEETQYF; CDR3 DNA: TGCGCCAGCAGCCAATCCCCACTAGCGGAGGAGACCCAGTACTTC
D gene: TRBD2; clone size: NA; J gene: TRBJ2-1; V gene: TRBV27; CDR3 protein: CASSSPAASGLYNEQFF; CDR3 DNA: TGTGCCAGCAGTTCCCCTGCTGCTAGCGGATTATACAATGAGCAGTTCTTC
D gene: TRBD1; clone size: NA; J gene: TRBJ1-5; V gene: TRBV27; CDR3 protein: CASIRRTGRVNQPQHF; CDR3 DNA: TGTGCCAGCATCCGAAGGACAGGGCGGGTCAATCAGCCCCAGCATTTT
D gene: TRBD2; clone size: NA; J gene: TRBJ2-3; V gene: TRBV6-4; CDR3 protein: CASSDSTSGGATQYF; CDR3 DNA: TGTGCCAGCAGTGACTCGACTAGCGGGGGGGCTACGCAGTATTTT
D gene: NA; clone size: NA; J gene: TRBJ2-2; V gene: TRBV7-2; CDR3 protein: CASSLQGSNGELFF; CDR3 DNA: TGTGCCAGCAGCTTACAGGGGAGTAACGGGGAGCTGTTTTTT
D gene: NA; clone size: NA; J gene: TRBJ1-5; V gene: TRBV27; CDR3 protein: CASSTYRNQPQHF; CDR3 DNA: TGTGCCAGCAGTACCTACCGGAATCAGCCCCAGCATTTT
D gene: TRBD2; clone size: NA; J gene: TRBJ2-2; V gene: TRBV30; CDR3 protein: CAEGGSNSANTGELFF; CDR3 DNA: TGTGCAGAGGGCGGGAGTAATTCCGCGAACACCGGGGAGCTGTTTTTT
D gene: TRBD1; clone size: NA; J gene: TRBJ2-3; V gene: TRBV7-2; CDR3 protein: CASSKGAADTQYF; CDR3 DNA: TGTGCCAGCAGCAAGGGGGCAGCAGATACGCAGTATTTT
D gene: NA; clone size: NA; J gene: TRBJ2-2; V gene: TRBV5-4; CDR3 protein: CASSLGRDNTGELFF; CDR3 DNA: TGTGCCAGCAGCTTGGGGCGGGATAACACCGGGGAGCTGTTTTTT
D gene: NA; clone size: NA; J gene: TRBJ2-5; V gene: TRBV5-1; CDR3 protein: CASRRAAGQETQYF; CDR3 DNA: TGCGCCAGCAGGCGGGCGGCCGGGCAAGAGACCCAGTACTTC
D gene: TRBD2; clone size: NA; J gene: TRBJ2-7; V gene: TRBV27; CDR3 protein: CASRLRLAGIPELYF; CDR3 DNA: TGTGCCAGCAGACTTAGACTAGCGGGAATCCCGGAGCTGTACTTC
D gene: TRBD1; clone size: NA; J gene: TRBJ1-2; V gene: TRBV7-2; CDR3 protein: CASSLKGADYGYTF; CDR3 DNA: TGTGCCAGCAGCTTAAAGGGGGCGGACTATGGCTACACCTTC
D gene: TRBD2; clone size: NA; J gene: TRBJ2-6; V gene: TRBV5-4; CDR3 protein: CASRGLAGDSGANVLTF; CDR3 DNA: TGTGCCAGCAGGGGACTAGCGGGGGACTCTGGGGCCAACGTCCTGACTTTC
D gene: TRBD2; clone size: NA; J gene: TRBJ2-2; V gene: TRBV7-9; CDR3 protein: CASSPSGTGTGELFF; CDR3 DNA: TGTGCCAGCAGCCCGAGCGGGACCGGGACCGGGGAGCTGTTTTTT
D gene: NA; clone size: NA; J gene: TRBJ2-5; V gene: TRBV7-6; CDR3 protein: CASSLRRSETQYF; CDR3 DNA: TGTGCCAGCAGCTTAAGGCGGTCTGAGACCCAGTACTTC
D gene: TRBD1; clone size: NA; J gene: TRBJ2-1; V gene: TRBV6-5; CDR3 protein: CASRPDRGYEQFF; CDR3 DNA: TGTGCCAGCAGACCTGACAGGGGCTATGAGCAGTTCTTC
D gene: TRBD1; clone size: NA; J gene: TRBJ2-2; V gene: TRBV4-2; CDR3 protein: CASSQTPISTGLFSTGELFF; CDR3 DNA: TGTGCCAGCAGCCAGACCCCAATCTCGACAGGGTTATTTTCCACCGGGGAGCTGTTTTTT
D gene: TRBD1; clone size: few; J gene: TRBJ1-2; V gene: TRBV5-4; CDR3 protein: CASSYLDRGQGYTF; CDR3 DNA: TGTGCCAGCAGCTACCTCGACAGGGGTCAAGGCTACACCTTC
D gene: TRBD2; clone size: NA; J gene: TRBJ2-7; V gene: TRBV18; CDR3 protein: CASSPAIGLARSHEQYF; CDR3 DNA: TGTGCCAGCTCACCAGCCATCGGACTAGCCCGGAGCCACGAGCAGTACTTC